The 13 T cell receptor beta chains below come from one sample, sequenced in a study of blood T cell repertoires in COVID-19. The method was immunoSEQ multiplex PCR; TCRdb's version includes in-frame clones alone and lacks a portion of them. The sample lists 350,000 or so clones; around 88% were seen once. Sequenced sample: peripheral blood. All receptors come from a woman between 25 and 40 years old with COVID-19, enrolled during active disease.

The chain links TRBV9 to TRBJ1-6; 8 positions match TRBD1. Germline V CDR1 and CDR2: SGDLS, YYNGEE. Trimming at V came to 2 bases and at J to 9 bases, leaving 7 bases not matched to a gene. The CDR3 runs 15 residues. In DNA, the CDR3 is TGTGCCAGCAGCGTCGACAGGGGTCTTGGTTCACCCCTCCACTTT. Its translation: CASSVDRGLGSPLHF.

The rearrangement joins TRBV7-8 to TRBJ1-1, with D possibly being TRBD1 (5 bases). Germline V gives CDR1 SGHVS, CDR2 FQNEAQ. The CDR3 has 16 residues. Trimming pared 4 bases from V and 4 bases from J, leaving 19 bases between. CDR3 loop: CASSSAGWRVSTEAFF. The CDR3 DNA reads as TGTGCCAGCAGCTCCGCAGGGTGGAGGGTGAGCACTGAAGCTTTCTTT.

This clone was detected once. This chain uses TRBV7-2 with TRBJ2-1, with D possibly TRBD2 on 5 matching bases. CDR3 length: 17 residues. V was shortened by 4 bases and J by 7 bases, with 23 bases between the two germline ends. In germline, CDR1 is SGHTA, CDR2 FQGNSA. The CDR3 nucleotides read TGTGCCAGCAGCTCACAACTCACCGGGTCCCGAGGGAATGAGCAGTTCTTC. Its translation is CASSSQLTGSRGNEQFF.

V usage is TRBV12-1 and J usage is TRBJ1-6; the DNA was not compared with TRBD1, the D call given in the table. TRBV12-1 is recorded as a pseudogene. This CDR3 is built from 16 residues. The CDR3: CASSIQTGARGSPLHF. CDR3 coding DNA: TGTGCCAGCAGCATACAGACAGGGGCTAGGGGTTCACCCCTCCACTTT.

J is TRBJ1-2 and V is TRBV7-2, with D possibly matching TRBD1 (5 bases). This CDR3 region has 13 residues. The V gene lost 5 bases and the J gene lost 8 bases, with 15 bases spanning the gap. The germline CDR1 and CDR2 sequences are SGHTA and FQGNSA. In nucleotides, the CDR3 is TGTGCCAGCAGCGGGAGGTGGGGCTACGGCTACACCTTC. This gives the protein CASSGRWGYGYTF.

J is TRBJ2-3 and V is TRBV6-2 or TRBV6-3; a weak D match, TRBD2 (5 bases). This CDR3 spans 14 amino acids. Germline V CDR1 and CDR2: MNHEY, SVGEGT. V lost 6 bases and J lost 2, with 12 bases in between. CDR3 in amino acids: CASSPTTYTDTQYF. The CDR3 DNA is TGTGCCAGCAGCCCGACTACCTACACAGATACGCAGTATTTT.

The CDR3 bases are TGTGCCAGCAGCGCCGGGACAGGCTTCTACGAGCAGTACTTC. It translates to CASSAGTGFYEQYF. The chain carries TRBV11-2 and TRBJ2-7, with 8 nucleotides matching TRBD1. The germline V gene has CDR1 SGHAT and CDR2 FQNNGV. The CDR3 totals 14 residues. The ends lost 5 bases at V and 3 bases at J; junction bases unmatched: 6.

V gene TRBV15 combines with J gene TRBJ2-3, with 9 bases lining up with TRBD1. Germline assignment: CDR1 LNHNV and CDR2 YYDKDF (reference sequence). V gave up 4 bases and J gave up 5 bases; unmatched junction bases: 16. CDR3 length equals 18 residues. CDR3 in DNA: TGTGCCACCAGCACATGGCCCTTACAGGGGGCCTCGGGAGATACGCAGTATTTT. Translating it yields CATSTWPLQGASGDTQYF.

This chain links TRBV6-5 with TRBJ2-3; D unresolved. This CDR3 is 14 amino acids long. Germline CDR1 and CDR2: MNHEY and SVGAGI. Trimming took 6 bases from V and 2 from J, leaving 12 bases between them. CDR3 in amino acids: CASSLQATTDTQYF. The CDR3, as DNA: TGTGCCAGCAGCCTCCAAGCAACCACAGATACGCAGTATTTT.

The chain combines TRBV5-5 with TRBJ2-5; TRBD1 is a possible D gene (6 bases). The germline CDR1 and CDR2 sequences are SGHKS and YYEKEE (reference sequence). V lost 2 bases, J lost 2 bases, and 28 bases lay in between. The CDR3 totals 20 residues. CDR3 nucleotide sequence: TGTGCCAGCAGCTTTTGGGTTGAGGGACACGGTCCAGAGGATCAAGAGACCCAGTACTTC. Protein product: CASSFWVEGHGPEDQETQYF.

V gene TRBV7-8 combines with J gene TRBJ2-7; TRBD1 matches 7 bases. Germline V CDR1 and CDR2: SGHVS, FQNEAQ. Trimming cost V 5 bases and J 4 bases; bases outside gene matches: 5. This CDR3 has 13 residues. CDR3 bases: TGTGCCAGCAGCCTAATACAGGGGTACGAGCAGTACTTC. It yields the protein CASSLIQGYEQYF.

The V and J genes are TRBV5-1 and TRBJ1-1; D call uncertain. The CDR3 sequence is 13 residues long. Between the trimmed V and J ends, which lost 0 bases and 5 bases, there was a span of 8 bases. Per the germline V gene, CDR1 is SGHRS and CDR2 is YFSETQ. The CDR3 region has the DNA TGCGCCAGCAGCTTGGCTGGGGAGACTGAAGCTTTCTTT. Residues: CASSLAGETEAFF. Full variable domain (missing parts from reference TRBV5-1 and TRBJ1-1): KAGVTQTPRYLIKTRGQQVTLSCSPISGHRSVSWYQQTPGQGLQFLFEYFSETQRNKGNFPGRFSGRQFSNSRSEMNVSTLELGDSALYLCASSLAGETEAFFGQGTRLTVV.

The V and J genes are TRBV5-8 and TRBJ1-4, with D perhaps matching TRBD1 (5 bases). The germline V gene has CDR1 SGHTS and CDR2 YDEGEE. V was shortened by 1 base and J by 2 bases, with 9 bases between the two germline ends. This CDR3 is built from 15 residues. CDR3 in DNA: TGTGCCAGCAGCTTGATAGGGGCGACTAATGAAAAACTGTTTTTT. Translation gives CASSLIGATNEKLFF. The variable domain in full, completed from reference TRBV5-8 and TRBJ1-4, reads EAGVTQSPTHLIKTRGQQATLRCSPISGHTSVYWYQQALGLGLQFLLWYDEGEERNRGNFPPRFSGRQFPNYSSELNVNALELEDSALYLCASSLIGATNEKLFFGSGTQLSVL.